The 9 T cell receptor beta chains in this list originate from one sample, sequenced in a study of blood T cell repertoires in COVID-19. Measured with immunoSEQ multiplex PCR; TCRdb has only the in-frame clones, and not every one. This sample yields 230,000 or so clones, of which about nine tenths are seen a single time; about 4% belongs to the top ten. Source material: PBMCs or T cells enriched from blood (not recorded which). These receptors were collected from a woman aged 35 to 49 with acute COVID-19.

This clone was observed a few times. The CDR3 sequence is CASSLGQAPNTGELFF. Written as DNA, the CDR3 is TGTGCCAGCAGCCTTGGACAGGCGCCGAACACCGGGGAGCTGTTTTTT. The chain couples TRBV5-4 to TRBJ2-2; 7 nucleotides align to TRBD1. V dropped 4 bases and J dropped 0; count of bases not matched to a gene: 6. CDR3 length equals 16 residues. CDR1 and CDR2 (germline): SGHNT, YYREEE (reference sequence).

The rearrangement links TRBV11-3 to TRBJ2-1; D not certain. CDR3 size: 13 residues. V was trimmed by 1 base and J by 9 bases, leaving 10 bases between them. Germline CDR1 is SGHNT and CDR2 is YENEEA. The DNA of the CDR3 is TGTGCCAGCAGCTTAGGTCGTTCGGGTGAGCAGTTCTTC. Translation: CASSLGRSGEQFF.

The table lists this clone with a few counts. The chain recombines TRBV24-1 with TRBJ1-2; TRBD1 matches at 10 bases. CDR1 is KGHDR, CDR2 SFDVKD, per germline. This CDR3 has 16 residues. Trimming removed 2 bases from V and 6 bases from J; junction bases left unmatched: 8. CDR3 nucleotide sequence: TGTGCCACCAGTGATTCCGGGACAGGGGCCTTCAATGGCTACACCTTC. The encoded protein is CATSDSGTGAFNGYTF.

This chain uses TRBV5-6 with TRBJ2-3; D might be TRBD1 (6 bases). This CDR3 is built from 16 residues. Trimming took off 4 bases at V and 1 base at J, with 16 bases between the two ends. Germline CDR1 SGHDT, CDR2 YYEEEE. Here the CDR3 DNA reads TGTGCCAGCAGCCTCTTTAGGGGGTCGGGCACAGATACGCAGTATTTT. Its translation is CASSLFRGSGTDTQYF.

The chain couples TRBV27 to TRBJ1-6, with TRBD1 matching 9 bases. Germline V gene lookup returns CDR1 MNHEY and CDR2 SMNVEV (reference sequence). With V trimmed by 6 bases and J by 4 bases, 1 base remained unmatched. The CDR3 has 14 amino acids. Here the CDR3 reads CASRGTGYNSPLHF. The CDR3 DNA is TGTGCCAGCAGGGGGACAGGGTATAATTCACCCCTCCACTTT.

This clone was detected once. V usage is TRBV7-2 and J usage is TRBJ1-2; TRBD1 is a possible D gene (6 bases). The CDR3 loop spans 16 amino acids. Germline lookup yields CDR1 SGHTA and CDR2 FQGNSA. V lost 1 base and J 4 bases, leaving 16 bases between the germline ends. This CDR3 is CASSLGWYREGYGYTF. In DNA form, the CDR3 reads TGTGCCAGCAGCTTAGGGTGGTACAGGGAGGGCTATGGCTACACCTTC.

This chain links TRBV5-4 with TRBJ2-1; 11 nucleotides match TRBD2. Trimming took 4 bases from V and 4 from J; bases not matched to a gene: 13. CDR3 length: 18 amino acids. Germline-derived CDR1 and CDR2 are SGHNT and YYREEE (reference sequence). The CDR3 DNA reads TGTGCCAGCAGCCTCGCTGGTAGCGGGGGGGCCTCATACAATGAGCAGTTCTTC. This gives the protein CASSLAGSGGASYNEQFF.

The rearrangement links TRBV6-4 to TRBJ1-6; no firm D call. The CDR3 covers 13 residues. Trimming cost V 6 bases and J 5 bases, with 8 bases left between them. CDR1 MRHNA and CDR2 SNTAGT come from the germline V gene. The chain's CDR3 is CASRGSHNSPLHF. For the CDR3, the DNA is TGTGCCAGCAGGGGCAGTCATAATTCACCCCTCCACTTT.

This clone has a single count. This chain links TRBV5-1 with TRBJ1-2; 9 nucleotides match TRBD1. Germline CDR1 SGHRS, CDR2 YFSETQ. This CDR3 is built from 16 residues. Trimming at V came to 4 bases and at J to 4 bases, leaving 11 bases not matched to a gene. The CDR3 loop is CASSPRTGAPSYGYTF. CDR3 DNA: TGCGCCAGCAGCCCTCGGACAGGGGCGCCTAGCTATGGCTACACCTTC.